The following is a T cell receptor (beta chain) sequence with its context. Its antigen is not known. With a much larger clone just one base away, this may be a read error. Germline V gene lookup returns CDR1 SGHRS and CDR2 YFSETQ. The CDR3 runs 13 residues. This sample stems from a study of early T cells in non-severe SARS-CoV-2 infection. Study-level findings and limits: Matching against VDJdb likely underestimated virus-specific expansions, favoring anti-spike CD8.

Attachment of unique molecular identifiers to individual cDNA molecules was performed. TCRdb ran MiXCR on the 5' RACE reads and lists one entry per CDR3 protein. The sample has tens of thousands of distinct CDR3 sequences, almost 6% seen once. This receptor was identified in an adult who was a healthcare worker with PCR-confirmed SARS-CoV-2 infection or an uninfected control (not recorded which). The V call is TRBV5-1, the J call TRBJ2-3; weak D call: TRBD1 (5 bases). The sample taken for sequencing was whole blood. The CDR3 region has the DNA TGCGCCAGCAGCTCCATCGGCACAGGTACGCAGTATTTT. It codes for CASSSIGTGTQYF.